One and the same sample provided the 21 T cell receptor beta chains below, sequenced in a study of blood T cell repertoires in COVID-19. Sequenced by immunoSEQ multiplex PCR; TCRdb stores in-frame clones only, minus some. This sample has 150,000 or so clones, with around 87% found just once. Sequencing was performed on PBMCs or T cells enriched from blood (not recorded which). The receptors derive from a woman aged 45-59 years who had recovered from COVID-19.

V is TRBV29-1 and J is TRBJ2-2, with 7 bases identical to TRBD1. CDR1 is SQVTM, CDR2 ANQGSEA, per germline. The J segment lost 7 bases and the V segment lost 2 bases, leaving 13 bases of the junction unmatched. The CDR3 runs 16 residues. This CDR3 is CSVEKGTVRKGGELFF. CDR3 bases: TGCAGCGTTGAAAAAGGGACAGTTCGTAAAGGCGGGGAGCTGTTTTTT.

Only one count was recorded for this clone. V gene TRBV6-5 combines with J gene TRBJ2-3; 10 positions match TRBD2. The ends lost 6 bases at V and 5 bases at J; junction bases unmatched: 8. The germline V gene encodes CDR1 MNHEY and CDR2 SVGAGI. CDR3 length equals 15 residues. CDR3 region: CASSKAGGPLDTQYF. CDR3 nucleotide sequence: TGTGCCAGCAGCAAAGCGGGGGGGCCATTAGATACGCAGTATTTT.

The V and J genes are TRBV6-4 and TRBJ2-1; 8 positions match TRBD2. Germline V gene sequence: CDR1 MRHNA, CDR2 SNTAGT. The CDR3 spans 16 residues. Losses at the gene ends were 4 bases for V and 8 bases for J; bases not matched to a gene: 13. The CDR3: CASSVESGGARDEQFF. CDR3 sequence (DNA): TGTGCCAGCAGTGTAGAATCGGGGGGGGCTCGCGATGAGCAGTTCTTC.

The CDR3 loop reads CASSDSRGSEQFF. Here the CDR3 DNA reads TGTGCCAGCAGTGACTCGAGAGGATCTGAGCAGTTCTTC. This sequence joins TRBV6-4 and TRBJ2-1, with D unclear. The CDR3 loop spans 13 amino acids. Germline V gives CDR1 MRHNA, CDR2 SNTAGT. V lost 0 bases to trimming and J lost 9 bases, with 9 bases between them.

This clone turned up a few times. The V and J genes are TRBV6-5 and TRBJ1-1, with TRBD1 matching 9 bases. The germline CDR1 and CDR2 sequences are MNHEY and SVGAGI. V shed 4 bases, J shed 10 bases, and the junction held 7 bases outside the gene matches. The CDR3 totals 13 residues. In DNA form, the CDR3 reads TGTGCCAGCAGTTTAGCCGGGACAGGGACAGCTTTCTTT. Protein: CASSLAGTGTAFF.

This chain joins TRBV11-2 and TRBJ2-2; 7 bases match TRBD2. The V segment lost 10 bases and the J segment 1 base; nucleotides outside the gene matches: 15. This CDR3 has 17 amino acids. Per the germline V gene, CDR1 is SGHAT and CDR2 is FQNNGV. The CDR3 loop is CATRGLGGGRNTGELFF. CDR3 nucleotide sequence: TGTGCCACGAGGGGCCTGGGCGGGGGTCGGAACACCGGGGAGCTGTTTTTT.

The gene calls are TRBV6-4 and TRBJ1-3, with 7 bases fitting TRBD1. V lost 11 bases and J lost 3; bases outside the gene matches: 19. Germline loops: CDR1 MRHNA, CDR2 SNTAGT. The CDR3 runs to 17 residues. The CDR3 sequence is CALQFRGQDLSGNTIYF. The DNA of the CDR3 is TGTGCCCTACAGTTTAGGGGGCAGGACCTTAGTGGAAACACCATATATTTT.

The J gene is TRBJ2-7, the V gene TRBV21-1; the table names TRBD1, a call not compared with the DNA. TRBV21-1 is a listed pseudogene. This CDR3 has 13 residues. The CDR3 nucleotides are TGTGCCAGCAGGAGGACAGTTAATTACGAGCAGTACTTC. This encodes CASRRTVNYEQYF.

The chain is built from TRBV18 and TRBJ2-1; 11 bases agree with TRBD1. This CDR3 has 14 amino acids. V shed 3 bases, J shed 8 bases, and the junction held 3 bases outside the gene matches. From germline, CDR1 is KGHSH and CDR2 LQKENI. The CDR3 DNA reads as TGTGCCAGCTCACCGGGACAGGGGGAATATGAGCAGTTCTTC. Translating it yields CASSPGQGEYEQFF. Looking up the rest from reference TRBV18 and TRBJ2-1 gives the full variable domain: NAGVMQNPRHLVRRRGQEARLRCSPMKGHSHVYWYRQLPEEGLKFMVYLQKENIIDESGMPKERFSAEFPKEGPSILRIQQVVRGDSAAYFCASSPGQGEYEQFFGPGTRLTVL.

J is TRBJ2-7 and V is TRBV7-9, with TRBD1 as a possible D gene (6 bases). The V end was cut by 4 bases, the J end by 5 bases, with 15 bases between. The CDR3 spans 14 residues. Germline V gives CDR1 SEHNR, CDR2 FQNEAQ (reference sequence). In DNA, the CDR3 is TGTGCCAGCAGCTCTACAGGGATAAGGCACGAGCAGTACTTC. Its translation: CASSSTGIRHEQYF.

The J gene is TRBJ2-1, the V gene TRBV2; 9 bases map to TRBD1. V was clipped by 7 bases and J by 4 bases; unmatched bases: 5. This CDR3 region has 14 residues. Germline CDR1 SNHLY, CDR2 FYNNEI. The CDR3 DNA reads TGTGCCAGCATTCGGGACAGGGATTACAATGAGCAGTTCTTC. This encodes CASIRDRDYNEQFF.

As to this clone: The junction shows a germline mismatch at one end, possibly a read error. The rearrangement uses TRBV7-3 and TRBJ1-5; D remains ambiguous. CDR3 length: 13 residues. The V gene's germline CDR1 is SGHTA and CDR2 FQGTGA. The CDR3 bases are TGTGCCAGCAGCTTAGTCCGTGATCAGTCCCAGCATTTT. This encodes CASSLVRDQSQHF.

The genes are TRBV3-1 (or the pseudogene TRBV3-2) and TRBJ1-2; 7 bases agree with TRBD1. The V and J ends lost 1 base and 5 bases, in that order; junction bases with no gene match: 7. Germline values: CDR1 LGHDT, CDR2 YNNKEL (reference sequence). This CDR3 has 15 residues. DNA of the CDR3: TGTGCCAGCAGCCAAGTCTTACGGGACAGATATGGCTACACCTTC. This translates into CASSQVLRDRYGYTF.

The chain employs TRBV19 and TRBJ2-3, with TRBD2 matching 11 bases. Germline-derived CDR1 and CDR2 are LNHDA and SQIVND (reference sequence). The V gene end was trimmed by 5 bases and the J gene end by 8 bases; junction bases not matched to a gene: 15. CDR3 length equals 17 residues. The CDR3 DNA reads as TGTGCCAGTAGTCTCATTAGCGGGGGGGCCAGGGCTGGTACGCAGTATTTT. Amino acid sequence: CASSLISGGARAGTQYF.

The rearrangement links TRBV5-1 to TRBJ2-5, with 9 positions matching TRBD1. CDR1 SGHRS and CDR2 YFSETQ come from the germline V gene. The length of the CDR3 is 15 residues. Germline trimming cut 0 bases from V and 5 bases from J; bases unmatched to any gene: 5. The CDR3 DNA follows: TGCGCCAGCAGCTTGGGGGACAGGGAGTTGGAGACCCAGTACTTC. Translation gives CASSLGDRELETQYF.

V gene TRBV5-1 combines with J gene TRBJ2-2; 9 nucleotides line up with TRBD1. Germline trimming cut 3 bases from V and 4 bases from J; bases unmatched to any gene: 4. The CDR3 has 15 residues. Germline CDR1 is SGHRS and CDR2 is YFSETQ. CDR3 residues: CASSSGDRATGELFF. The CDR3 DNA reads TGCGCCAGCAGCTCAGGGGACAGGGCCACCGGGGAGCTGTTTTTT.

As DNA, the CDR3 is TGTGCCAGCAGCTTAGAGGGCGGGAAACTGTTTTTT. This sequence encodes CASSLEGGKLFF. V is TRBV7-6 and J is TRBJ1-4, with D uncertain. Germline CDR1 reads SGHVS; CDR2 reads FNYEAQ. The CDR3 runs to 12 residues. Trimming stripped 1 base from V and 11 bases from J, with 8 bases between.

The V gene is TRBV5-1, the J gene TRBJ2-1; D ambiguous. CDR1 and CDR2 from the germline V gene are SGHRS and YFSETQ. This CDR3 region has 12 residues. V shed 1 base and J shed 4 bases, with 3 bases lying between them. The chain's CDR3 is CASSLPYNEQFF. In DNA form, the CDR3 reads TGCGCCAGCAGCTTGCCGTACAATGAGCAGTTCTTC.

The rearrangement links TRBV9 to TRBJ2-1, with 9 bases aligning to TRBD1. The CDR3 has 16 residues. CDR1 and CDR2 from the germline V gene are SGDLS and YYNGEE. Trimming at V came to 3 bases and at J to 4 bases, leaving 8 bases not matched to a gene. DNA of the CDR3: TGTGCCAGCAGCGAATACCAGGGACAGGGTTACAATGAGCAGTTCTTC. Translated: CASSEYQGQGYNEQFF.

The chain is built from TRBV12-3 or TRBV12-4 and TRBJ1-2; possibly TRBD1 for D (6 bases). Trimming pared 2 bases from V and 4 bases from J, leaving 8 bases between. The CDR3 extends over 13 amino acids. The CDR3 loop reads CASSLTGFYGYTF. CDR3 bases: TGTGCCAGCAGTTTAACAGGGTTCTATGGCTACACCTTC.

The chain couples TRBV6-5 to TRBJ1-2, with 9 bases aligning to TRBD1. The CDR3 is made up of 13 amino acids. The germline V gene has CDR1 MNHEY and CDR2 SVGAGI. Unmatched junction bases numbered 5, after V lost 8 bases and J lost 4 bases. CDR3 residues: CASYRDRAYGYTF. The CDR3 bases are TGTGCCAGCTACCGGGACAGGGCCTATGGCTACACCTTC.